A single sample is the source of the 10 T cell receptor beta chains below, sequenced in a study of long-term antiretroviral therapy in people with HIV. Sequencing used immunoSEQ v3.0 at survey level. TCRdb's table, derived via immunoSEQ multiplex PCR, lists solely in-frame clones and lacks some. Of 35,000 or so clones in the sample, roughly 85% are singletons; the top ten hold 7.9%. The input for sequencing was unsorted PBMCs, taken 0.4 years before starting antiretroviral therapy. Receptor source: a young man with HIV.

The CDR3 DNA reads as TGTGCCAGCACCATATCCCGACAGGGTCTCTATGGCTACACCTTC. It translates to CASTISRQGLYGYTF. The rearrangement uses TRBV28 and TRBJ1-2; 7 bases map to TRBD1. CDR3 length equals 15 residues. With V trimmed by 7 bases and J by 4 bases, 12 bases remained unmatched. Germline CDR1 MDHEN, CDR2 SYDVKM.

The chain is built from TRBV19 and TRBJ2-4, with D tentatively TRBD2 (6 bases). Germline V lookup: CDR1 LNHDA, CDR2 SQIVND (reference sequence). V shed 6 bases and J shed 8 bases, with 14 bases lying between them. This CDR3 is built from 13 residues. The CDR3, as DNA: TGTGCCAGTAGGATGGGGGGTGCGGACATTCAGTACTTC. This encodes CASRMGGADIQYF.

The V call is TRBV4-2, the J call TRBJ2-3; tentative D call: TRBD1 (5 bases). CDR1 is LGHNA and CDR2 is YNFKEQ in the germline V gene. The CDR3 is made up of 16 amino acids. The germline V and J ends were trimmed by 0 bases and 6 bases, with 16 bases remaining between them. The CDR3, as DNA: TGTGCCAGCAGCCAAGAACAGGCGATGGGCCCCGATACGCAGTATTTT. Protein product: CASSQEQAMGPDTQYF.

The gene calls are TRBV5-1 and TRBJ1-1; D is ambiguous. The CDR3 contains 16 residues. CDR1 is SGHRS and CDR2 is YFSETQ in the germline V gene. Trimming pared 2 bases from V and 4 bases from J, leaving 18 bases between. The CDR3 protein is CASSLTLSNPGTEAFF. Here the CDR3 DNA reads TGCGCCAGCAGCTTAACTTTGAGTAATCCGGGCACTGAAGCTTTCTTT.

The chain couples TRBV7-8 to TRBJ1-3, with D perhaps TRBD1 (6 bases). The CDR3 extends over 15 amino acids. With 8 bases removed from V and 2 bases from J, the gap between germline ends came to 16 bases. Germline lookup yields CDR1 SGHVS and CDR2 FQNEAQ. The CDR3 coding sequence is TGTGCCAGCTACCCCACGGGGGCGGCTGGAAACACCATATATTTT. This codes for CASYPTGAAGNTIYF.

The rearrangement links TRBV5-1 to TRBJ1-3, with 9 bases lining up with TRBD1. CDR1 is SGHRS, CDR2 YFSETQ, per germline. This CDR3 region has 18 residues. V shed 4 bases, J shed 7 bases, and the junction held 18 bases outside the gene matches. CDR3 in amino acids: CASSRGQGLAGLGNTIYF. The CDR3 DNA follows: TGCGCCAGCAGCAGGGGACAGGGCCTTGCCGGTTTAGGGAACACCATATATTTT.

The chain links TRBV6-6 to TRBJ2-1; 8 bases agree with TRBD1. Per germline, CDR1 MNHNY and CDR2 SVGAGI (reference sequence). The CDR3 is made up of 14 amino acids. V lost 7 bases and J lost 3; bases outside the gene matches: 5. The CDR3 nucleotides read TGTGCCAGCAACACAGGGGGACACTACAATGAGCAGTTCTTC. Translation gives CASNTGGHYNEQFF.

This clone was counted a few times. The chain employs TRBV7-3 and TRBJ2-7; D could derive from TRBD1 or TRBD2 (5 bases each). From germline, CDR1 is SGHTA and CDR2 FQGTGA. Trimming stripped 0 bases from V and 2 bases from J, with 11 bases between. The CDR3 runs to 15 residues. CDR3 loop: CASSLTTGPAYEQYF. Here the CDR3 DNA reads TGTGCCAGCAGCTTAACTACGGGGCCAGCCTACGAGCAGTACTTC.

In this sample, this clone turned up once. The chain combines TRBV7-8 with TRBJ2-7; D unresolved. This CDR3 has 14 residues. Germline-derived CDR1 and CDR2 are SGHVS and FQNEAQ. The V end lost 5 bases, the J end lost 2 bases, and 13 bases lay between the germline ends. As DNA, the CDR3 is TGTGCCAGCAGCGCCCTTTCAGGAGCCTACGAGCAGTACTTC. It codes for CASSALSGAYEQYF.

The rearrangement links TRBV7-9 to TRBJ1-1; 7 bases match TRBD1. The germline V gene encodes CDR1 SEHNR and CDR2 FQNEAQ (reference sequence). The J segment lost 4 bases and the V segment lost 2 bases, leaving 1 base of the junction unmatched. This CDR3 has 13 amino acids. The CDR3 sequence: CASSLRGLTEAFF. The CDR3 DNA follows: TGTGCCAGCAGCTTAAGGGGGCTCACTGAAGCTTTCTTT.